This T cell receptor (beta chain) was retrieved from a study of blood T cell repertoires in COVID-19. CDR1 and CDR2 (germline): SEHNR, FQNEAQ (reference sequence). Trimming shortened V by 0 bases and J by 4 bases, and 10 bases separated the two germline ends. The CDR3 runs 14 residues. This clone was counted between two and nine times. Original processing notes: Cell counts per sample came from amplifying reference gene primers. The protocol was immunoSEQ multiplex PCR, while the TCRdb copy is restricted to in-frame clones and leaves out a portion. V and J calls and clone size are copied from that table; D and trimming were computed from the DNA. Of approximately 480,000 clones in the sample, nearly 90% were seen once.

The sequenced material came from peripheral blood. The sequence derives from a man aged 18 to 29 with COVID-19, enrolled during active disease. The chain uses TRBV7-9 and TRBJ2-7; the D gene is possibly TRBD2 (5 bases). Here the CDR3 reads CASSLAGKQYEQYF. The CDR3 DNA reads as TGTGCCAGCAGCTTAGCCGGGAAACAATACGAGCAGTACTTC.